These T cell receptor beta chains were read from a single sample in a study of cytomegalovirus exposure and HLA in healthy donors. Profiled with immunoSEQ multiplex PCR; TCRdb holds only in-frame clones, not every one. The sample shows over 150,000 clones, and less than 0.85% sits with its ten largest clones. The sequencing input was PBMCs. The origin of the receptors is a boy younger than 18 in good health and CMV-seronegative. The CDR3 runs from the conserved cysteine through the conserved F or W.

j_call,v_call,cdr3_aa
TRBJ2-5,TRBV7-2,CASSDGLIQETQYF
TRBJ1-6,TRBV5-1,CASRIEESSPLHF
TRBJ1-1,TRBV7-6,CASSLQGTNTEAFF
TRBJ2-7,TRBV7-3,CASSLTGTSRYEQYF
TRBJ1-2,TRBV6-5,CASSRAGSYYGYTF
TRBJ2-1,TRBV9,CASSVVSSGGPNEQFF
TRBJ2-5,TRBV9,CASSLGQLQKETQYF
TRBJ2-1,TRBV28,CASSQGRTPNEQFF
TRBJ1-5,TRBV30,CAWTKDWERQPQHF
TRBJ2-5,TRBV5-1,CASSLQETQYF
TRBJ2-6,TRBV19,CASSGPTAAPSGANVLTF
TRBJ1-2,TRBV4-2,CASSHDSGLSNYGYTF
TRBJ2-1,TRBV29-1,CSVELLRNEQFF
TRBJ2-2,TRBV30,CAWSPQGAGELFF
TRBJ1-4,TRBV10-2,CASRNRTGGNEKLFF
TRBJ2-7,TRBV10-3,CAIRPDSRSAYEQYF
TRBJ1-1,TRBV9,CASTSDRQNTEAFF
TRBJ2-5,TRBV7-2,CASSLGLAQETQYF
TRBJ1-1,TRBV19,CASSTAGRMNTEAFF
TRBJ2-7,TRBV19,CASSTNKAYEQYF
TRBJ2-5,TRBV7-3,CASSRRGGQETQYF
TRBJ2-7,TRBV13,CASSLGLAGAFSYEQYF
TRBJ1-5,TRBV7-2,CASSLQAVGNQPQHF
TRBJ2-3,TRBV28,CASSPFRVTSTDTQYF
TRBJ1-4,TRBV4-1,CASSQVVAEKLFF
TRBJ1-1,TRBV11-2,CASSLDLWTVNTEAFF
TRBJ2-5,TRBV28,CASSLQETQYF
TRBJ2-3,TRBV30,CAYRERGSDTQYF
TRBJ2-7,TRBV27,CASSDSHSYEQYF
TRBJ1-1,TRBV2,CASSDATGNTEAFF
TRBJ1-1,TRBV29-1,CSVDRGRANEAFF
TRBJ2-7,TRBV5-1,CASSGALTPPYEQYF
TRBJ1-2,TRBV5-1,CASSLDRGGYTF